The 27 T cell receptor beta chains below were found in one sample sequenced in a study of pediatric ulcerative colitis. Only in-frame clones appear in the TCRdb table, and some are missing; sequencing was by immunoSEQ multiplex PCR. The sample contains approximately 37,000 clones, around 75% of which appear only once. One to two pinch biopsies were taken from the rectum during colonoscopy. What was sequenced was gut tissue. These receptor sequences come from a boy younger than 18 with severe ulcerative colitis.

This clone appeared once. The rearrangement links TRBV4-1 to TRBJ1-2; 9 nucleotides align to TRBD1. This CDR3 contains 18 residues. The V gene's germline CDR1 is MGHRA and CDR2 YSYEKL. V shed 4 bases, J shed 2 bases, and the junction held 14 bases outside the gene matches. The DNA of the CDR3 is TGCGCCAGCAGCCTAGACCGGGACAGGGAATGGCTAAACTATGGCTACACCTTC. This encodes CASSLDRDREWLNYGYTF.

V usage is TRBV5-1 and J usage is TRBJ2-2; D remains unclear. This CDR3 has 14 residues. Germline V gene lookup returns CDR1 SGHRS and CDR2 YFSETQ. With 4 bases removed from V and 4 bases from J, the gap between germline ends came to 11 bases. CDR3 protein: CASSKGSITGELFF. CDR3 coding DNA: TGCGCCAGCAGCAAGGGAAGTATCACCGGGGAGCTGTTTTTT.

This chain uses TRBV19 with TRBJ1-1; D not resolved. This CDR3 contains 11 residues. CDR1 and CDR2 from the germline V gene are LNHDA and SQIVND (reference sequence). With 6 bases removed from V and 11 bases from J, the gap between germline ends came to 13 bases. CDR3 DNA sequence: TGTGCCAGTAGCAAAACAAGGGAGGCTTTCTTT. It translates to CASSKTREAFF.

This clone was counted a few times. CDR3 in DNA: TGTGCCAGCAGCCCAGAGATCAATCAGCCCCAGCATTTT. It is translated as CASSPEINQPQHF. The chain couples TRBV2 to TRBJ1-5; the D is unclear. The CDR3 contains 13 residues. V was shortened by 6 bases and J by 3 bases, with 9 bases between the two germline ends. Germline V CDR1 and CDR2: SNHLY, FYNNEI.

The rearrangement joins TRBV6-1 to TRBJ2-2; 7 positions match TRBD1. CDR1 MNHNS and CDR2 SASEGT come from the germline V gene. The trim removed 8 bases at V and 3 bases at J, leaving 6 bases unmatched. This CDR3 is built from 14 residues. The CDR3 reads CASGRQGDTGELFF. The CDR3 DNA reads TGTGCCAGCGGCCGACAGGGAGACACCGGGGAGCTGTTTTTT.

Written as DNA, the CDR3 is TGCGCCAGCAGCTTCTCCAGGCCGGGCACCGGGGAGCTGTTTTTT. Translation gives CASSFSRPGTGELFF. The chain is built from TRBV5-1 and TRBJ2-2; D unclear. This CDR3 has 15 residues. Germline V gene sequence: CDR1 SGHRS, CDR2 YFSETQ. V lost 2 bases to trimming and J lost 4 bases, with 12 bases between them. The full variable domain, its missing parts supplied by reference TRBV5-1 and TRBJ2-2, is KAGVTQTPRYLIKTRGQQVTLSCSPISGHRSVSWYQQTPGQGLQFLFEYFSETQRNKGNFPGRFSGRQFSNSRSEMNVSTLELGDSALYLCASSFSRPGTGELFFGEGSRLTVL.

This rearrangement joins TRBV7-2 to TRBJ1-3; the D is unclear. Germline CDR1 reads SGHTA; CDR2 reads FQGNSA. This CDR3 is built from 16 residues. V was trimmed by 1 base and J by 0 bases, leaving 10 bases between them. The CDR3: CASSLGPIHSGNTIYF. DNA for the CDR3: TGTGCCAGCAGCTTAGGCCCCATCCACTCTGGAAACACCATATATTTT.

The J gene is TRBJ1-3, the V gene TRBV6-5; D unclear. Germline V gene data show CDR1 as MNHEY and CDR2 as SVGAGI. The CDR3 totals 13 residues. V was cut by 7 bases and J by 0 bases, with 7 bases left in between. For the CDR3, the DNA is TGTGCCAGCATCAGTCTCTCTGGAAACACCATATATTTT. Residues: CASISLSGNTIYF.

This chain connects TRBV5-1 to TRBJ2-1; D might be TRBD2 (6 bases). The V end was cut by 1 base, the J end by 11 bases, with 10 bases between. The CDR3 loop spans 12 amino acids. Germline CDR1 reads SGHRS; CDR2 reads YFSETQ. CDR3 sequence reads: CASSLPGGQQFF. In DNA, the CDR3 is TGCGCCAGCAGCTTGCCCGGGGGACAGCAGTTCTTC.

The V and J genes are TRBV9 and TRBJ2-7; D remains ambiguous. This CDR3 has 15 residues. Trimming stripped 0 bases from V and 2 bases from J, with 12 bases between. Germline CDR1 and CDR2: SGDLS and YYNGEE. CDR3 coding DNA: TGTGCCAGCAGCGTAGATTTTGGCCAAGCCTACGAGCAGTACTTC. Its protein product is CASSVDFGQAYEQYF.

The rearrangement joins TRBV18 to TRBJ1-1; maybe TRBD1 (5 bases). This CDR3 contains 16 residues. The germline gives CDR1 KGHSH, CDR2 LQKENI. V was clipped by 6 bases and J by 3 bases, with 20 bases between them. The CDR3 protein is CASSLIGGGEDTEAFF. Written as DNA, the CDR3 is TGTGCCAGCTCTCTAATCGGCGGAGGGGAGGACACTGAAGCTTTCTTT.

This clone has more than one count but fewer than ten. The genes are TRBV5-1 and TRBJ2-7, with a weak D call TRBD2 (6 bases). Germline-derived CDR1 and CDR2 are SGHRS and YFSETQ. V was clipped by 1 base and J by 0 bases, with 11 bases between them. This CDR3 is built from 15 residues. CDR3: CASSLHGGSSYEQYF. The CDR3 nucleotides read TGCGCCAGCAGCTTGCATGGGGGGAGCTCCTACGAGCAGTACTTC.

Details on this clone: The sample holds other DNA sequences that translate to the same CDR3. The chain carries TRBV4-1 and TRBJ1-5; maybe TRBD1 (5 bases). The CDR3 is 14 amino acids. Germline CDR1 MGHRA, CDR2 YSYEKL. The germline V and J ends were trimmed by 0 bases and 7 bases, with 10 bases remaining between them. Written as DNA, the CDR3 is TGCGCCAGCAGCCAAGATCGCGGGGACCAGCCCCAGCATTTT. Translated, it gives CASSQDRGDQPQHF.

In this sample, this clone is medium-sized. The chain uses TRBV9 and TRBJ2-7; D may be TRBD1 (6 bases). Germline V CDR1 and CDR2: SGDLS, YYNGEE. This CDR3 region has 14 residues. V lost 0 bases, J lost 2 bases, and 9 bases lay in between. CDR3 in amino acids: CASSVEQGPYEQYF. The CDR3 bases are TGTGCCAGCAGCGTAGAACAGGGACCCTACGAGCAGTACTTC.

This clone was found once. The CDR3 DNA reads TGTGCCAGCAGCAAGGGACAGCCACTAATAAACACTGAAGCTTTCTTT. It translates to CASSKGQPLINTEAFF. The chain joins TRBV13 to TRBJ1-1, with 7 bases fitting TRBD1. The CDR3 length is 16 residues. Per the germline V gene, CDR1 is PRHDT and CDR2 is FYEKMQ (reference sequence). V shed 5 bases and J 2 bases; nucleotides not matched to a gene: 11.

The chain combines TRBV2 with TRBJ2-5; 7 bases align to TRBD2. The CDR3 covers 15 residues. The junction had 7 bases not matched to a gene; V was cut back by 0 bases and J by 6 bases. Per germline, CDR1 SNHLY and CDR2 FYNNEI. In nucleotides, the CDR3 is TGTGCCAGCAGTGAAGCGCGCGGGGGTCGGCAGACCCAGTACTTC. Its translation is CASSEARGGRQTQYF.

The chain joins TRBV10-3 to TRBJ1-2, with a tentative D call TRBD1 (5 bases). The CDR3 loop spans 12 amino acids. Germline V gene data show CDR1 as ENHRY and CDR2 as SYGVKD. Trimming cost V 11 bases and J 8 bases, with 18 bases left between them. CDR3 DNA: TGTGCCGTTCAGGGCGGACCTCTCGGCTACACCTTC. Its protein is CAVQGGPLGYTF.

This clone was counted a few times. This chain joins TRBV2 and TRBJ1-6; perhaps TRBD1 as D (5 bases). Per the germline V gene, CDR1 is SNHLY and CDR2 is FYNNEI. With 6 bases removed from V and 10 bases from J, the gap between germline ends came to 16 bases. This CDR3 has 14 residues. The CDR3 sequence: CASRTPNSGSPLHF. The CDR3 nucleotides read TGTGCCAGCAGGACCCCAAATTCAGGGTCACCCCTCCACTTT.

The J gene is TRBJ1-1, the V gene TRBV5-5, with D possibly matching TRBD1 (5 bases). CDR1 is SGHKS and CDR2 is YYEKEE in the germline V gene (reference sequence). This CDR3 contains 18 residues. Trimming took 6 bases from V and 0 from J, leaving 24 bases between them. The CDR3 region is CASNFGGVGRGMNTEAFF. The CDR3 nucleotides read TGTGCCAGCAACTTCGGCGGTGTAGGTAGGGGAATGAACACTGAAGCTTTCTTT.

The count of this clone is one. J is TRBJ2-4 and V is TRBV13; the match to TRBD1 covers 7 bases. Germline-derived CDR1 and CDR2 are PRHDT and FYEKMQ (reference sequence). The trim removed 5 bases at V and 1 base at J, leaving 8 bases unmatched. The CDR3 extends over 16 amino acids. CDR3 residues: CASSQSTGLAKNIQYF. The CDR3 coding sequence is TGTGCCAGCAGCCAATCGACAGGGCTGGCCAAAAACATTCAGTACTTC.

The DNA for the CDR3 is TGTGCCAGTACCTCTCATCACCAAGGACAGCTTAACTATGGCTACACCTTC. Translation: CASTSHHQGQLNYGYTF. J is TRBJ1-2 and V is TRBV19; possibly TRBD1 for D (6 bases). Germline V gene data show CDR1 as LNHDA and CDR2 as SQIVND (reference sequence). V lost 7 bases, J lost 1 base, and 22 bases lay in between. The CDR3 is 17 amino acids.

V usage is TRBV7-3 and J usage is TRBJ2-3; TRBD2 might be the D (6 bases). This CDR3 contains 13 residues. The germline CDR1 and CDR2 sequences are SGHTA and FQGTGA. The CDR3 spells CGLRGPSTDTQYF. In DNA form, the CDR3 reads TGTGGTCTGCGGGGACCTAGCACAGATACGCAGTATTTT.

The V call is TRBV5-1, the J call TRBJ2-7; D perhaps matches TRBD2 (6 bases). The CDR3 is 15 residues long. Germline lookup yields CDR1 SGHRS and CDR2 YFSETQ. Trimming removed 4 bases at V and 2 bases at J, with 16 bases between. The CDR3 reads CASSPGGAATYEQYF. CDR3 sequence (DNA): TGCGCCAGCAGCCCTGGAGGGGCGGCAACCTACGAGCAGTACTTC. The variable domain in full, with the rest retrieved from reference TRBV5-1 and TRBJ2-7, is KAGVTQTPRYLIKTRGQQVTLSCSPISGHRSVSWYQQTPGQGLQFLFEYFSETQRNKGNFPGRFSGRQFSNSRSEMNVSTLELGDSALYLCASSPGGAATYEQYFGPGTRLTVT.

This sequence joins TRBV18 and TRBJ1-2; D gene ambiguous. The germline V and J ends were trimmed by 4 bases and 8 bases, with 8 bases remaining between them. Germline values: CDR1 KGHSH, CDR2 LQKENI. CDR3 length equals 11 residues. The CDR3 nucleotides read TGTGCCAGCTCACGGCTTGTGGGCTACACCTTC. It codes for CASSRLVGYTF.

This chain joins TRBV5-1 and TRBJ2-1; D remains unclear. V was trimmed by 1 base and J by 3 bases, leaving 14 bases between them. From germline, CDR1 is SGHRS and CDR2 YFSETQ. There are 16 residues in the CDR3. This CDR3 reads CASSLPMGIGYNEQFF. The CDR3 DNA is TGCGCCAGCAGCTTGCCCATGGGGATCGGCTACAATGAGCAGTTCTTC.

This CDR3 is CASSAGLNIFSGANVLTF. The CDR3 DNA reads as TGTGCCAGCAGCGCGGGACTGAATATTTTCTCTGGGGCCAACGTCCTGACTTTC. This chain links TRBV5-8 with TRBJ2-6; TRBD2 is a possible D gene (6 bases). The germline V gene has CDR1 SGHTS and CDR2 YDEGEE. The V end was cut by 4 bases, the J end by 0 bases, with 17 bases between. The CDR3 is 18 amino acids.

The chain links TRBV7-8 to TRBJ1-5; 7 nucleotides agree with TRBD1. J gave up 1 base and V 5 bases, and 5 bases lay outside the gene matches. CDR1 SGHVS and CDR2 FQNEAQ come from the germline V gene. The CDR3 extends over 15 amino acids. The CDR3 reads CASSPGTASNQPQHF. CDR3 DNA sequence: TGTGCCAGCAGCCCCGGGACAGCGAGCAATCAGCCCCAGCATTTT.